This TCR beta chain was recovered during a study of blood T cell repertoires in COVID-19. Study information: The samples span acute and convalescent COVID-19 from the United States, Italy and Spain. The analysed material was cDNA or gDNA that came from T cells, B-cell-depleted T cells, or PBMCs.

Per the original data handling: Reference gene primer amplification yielded estimated nucleated cell counts. The table came from immunoSEQ multiplex PCR; TCRdb's copy has only in-frame clones and leaves some out. V and J calls and clone size are copied from that table; D and trimming were computed from the DNA. The data show 50,000 or so clones, with 65% to 80% seen just once and around 20% held by the top ten. The sequencing input was peripheral blood. This receptor was taken from a human donor with active or convalescent COVID-19. The donor label of this sample is uncertain.

The CDR3: CASSVAAGGSEQFF. The DNA for the CDR3 is TGTGCCAGCAGCGTAGCTGCGGGAGGGTCTGAGCAGTTCTTC. The genes are TRBV9 and TRBJ2-1; 9 bases agree with TRBD2. Germline CDR1 SGDLS, CDR2 YYNGEE. J was trimmed by 9 bases and V by 0 bases; bases with no gene match: 4. The CDR3 is 14 residues long.